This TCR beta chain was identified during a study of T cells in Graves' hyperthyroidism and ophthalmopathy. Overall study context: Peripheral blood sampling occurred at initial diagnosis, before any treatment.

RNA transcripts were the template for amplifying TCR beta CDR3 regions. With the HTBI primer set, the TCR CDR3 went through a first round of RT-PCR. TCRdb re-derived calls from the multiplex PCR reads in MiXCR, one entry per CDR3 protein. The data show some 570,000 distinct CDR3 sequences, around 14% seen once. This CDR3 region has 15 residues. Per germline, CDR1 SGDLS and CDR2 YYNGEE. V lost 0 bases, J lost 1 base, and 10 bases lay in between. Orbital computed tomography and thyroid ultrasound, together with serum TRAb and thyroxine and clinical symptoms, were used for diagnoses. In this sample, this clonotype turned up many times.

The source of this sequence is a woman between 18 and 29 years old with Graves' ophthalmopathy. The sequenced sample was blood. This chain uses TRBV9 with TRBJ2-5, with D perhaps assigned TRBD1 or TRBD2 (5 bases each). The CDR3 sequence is CASSVDGALQETQYF. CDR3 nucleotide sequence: TGTGCCAGCAGCGTAGACGGGGCCCTCCAAGAGACCCAGTACTTC.